Sequencing of this T cell receptor (beta chain) was carried out in a study of CXCR3-negative and CXCR3-positive naive CD8 T cells. As to this clonotype: The target antigen is unknown.

General study points: Naive subsets had comparable surface CD5, so TRB CDR3 properties gauged TCR strength. Relative to memory CD8+ cells, whose diversity was much lower, both naive subsets had comparably high diversity. CXCR3-negative naive cells had less hydrophobic TRB CDR3s than did CXCR3-positive naive cells. Naive CXCR3-negative and CXCR3-positive cells had similar TRBV-TRBJ usage; memory differed.

Germline V gene data show CDR1 as SGDLS and CDR2 as YYNGEE. There are 14 residues in the CDR3. The method, 5' RACE with UMI labels, was used to prepare the TRB cDNA libraries. One entry per CDR3 protein, without DNA, is what TCRdb gives after re-calling the 5' RACE reads. The listing contains more than 80,000 distinct CDR3 sequences. The CD45RO-CCR7+CD27+CD95- phenotype denoted naive CD8+ T cells. The sequence was obtained from a human donor in good health. Some clones in this sample may be carry-over from other donors' samples. Sequencing was done on a sample of naive CXCR3+ CD8+ T cells from blood. Sample subset: CD45RO-CCR7+CD27+CD95- naive CD8+ T cells expressing CXCR3 (TNR3+). This chain uses TRBV9 with TRBJ2-2; lacking DNA, the TRBD2 call made by TCRdb goes unchecked. This chain's CDR3 is CASSAGLSTGELFF.